These T cell receptor beta chains were read from a single sample in a study of OX40 agonist ivuxolimab in advanced cancers. Assay used: immunoSEQ multiplex PCR; TCRdb lists only in-frame clones, some missing. The sample yields around 78,000 clones, 81% seen once. The starting material was CD4+ or CD8+ T cells sorted from blood, obtained in a trial of the OX40 agonist ivuxolimab. These receptors came from an adult with an advanced solid tumor such as melanoma, head and neck, liver or kidney cancer. CDR3s include the opening cysteine and the closing phenylalanine or tryptophan. A D gene is named only where the DNA matches it firmly. Only some rows state a clone size, as once, few, many or a class for expanded clones.

>once|TRBJ2-3|.|TRBV2
CASTYVESSDTQYF
TGTGCCAGCACTTACGTGGAGTCATCAGATACGCAGTATTTT
>.|TRBJ2-3|.|TRBV11-3
CASSEGLGVTQYF
TGTGCCAGCAGCGAAGGGCTAGGGGTTACGCAGTATTTT
>.|TRBJ1-2|.|TRBV29-1
CSVVVASSGYTF
TGCAGCGTTGTCGTGGCATCTTCTGGCTACACCTTC
>.|TRBJ2-7|.|TRBV19
CASSLRDGRSYEQYF
TGTGCCAGTAGCCTGAGGGACGGGCGATCCTACGAGCAGTACTTC
>.|TRBJ1-2|TRBD1|TRBV16
CASSHRTGGITYYGYTF
TGTGCCAGCAGCCACCGGACAGGGGGAATAACTTACTATGGCTACACCTTC
>few|TRBJ1-4|TRBD1|TRBV2
CASSVRTGSEKLFF
TGTGCCAGCAGCGTACGGACAGGGTCCGAGAAACTGTTTTTT
>.|TRBJ2-7|.|TRBV5-3
CASSPGQQHYEQYF
TGTGCCAGCAGCCCCGGACAGCAGCACTACGAGCAGTACTTC
>.|TRBJ1-3|.|TRBV5-1
CASSLARQTGNTIYF
TGCGCCAGCAGCTTGGCCAGACAAACTGGAAACACCATATATTTT
>.|TRBJ2-7|TRBD1|TRBV7-9
CASSRIIGTGGYEQYF
TGTGCCAGCAGCCGTATTATCGGGACAGGGGGTTACGAGCAGTACTTC
>.|TRBJ1-6|TRBD1|TRBV6-1
CASSEETGGNSPLHF
TGTGCCAGCAGTGAAGAGACAGGGGGCAATTCACCCCTCCACTTT
>few|TRBJ2-1|TRBD2|TRBV5-1
CASSNGLAGGNEQFF
TGCGCCAGCAGCAACGGACTAGCGGGGGGGAATGAGCAGTTCTTC
>once|TRBJ2-7|TRBD1|TRBV9
CASSVGIGQGVYEQYF
TGTGCCAGCAGCGTAGGGATAGGACAGGGGGTTTACGAGCAGTACTTC
>.|TRBJ1-2|.|TRBV7-6
CASSLAAASTYGYTF
TGTGCCAGCAGCTTAGCGGCGGCCAGCACCTATGGCTACACCTTC
>.|TRBJ1-1|TRBD1|TRBV5-1
CASSLSDRGPMNTEAFF
TGCGCCAGCAGCTTGTCGGACAGGGGGCCCATGAACACTGAAGCTTTCTTT
>.|TRBJ2-3|.|TRBV14
CASGGYTDTQYF
TGTGCCAGCGGTGGGTACACAGATACGCAGTATTTT
>.|TRBJ2-1|.|TRBV7-3
CASSSGQTMSEQFF
TGTGCCAGCAGCTCTGGACAGACTATGAGCGAGCAGTTCTTC
>.|TRBJ2-7|TRBD2|TRBV12-5
CASGLPRTSGTTYEQYF
TGTGCTAGTGGTTTGCCCCGGACTAGCGGGACCACCTACGAGCAGTACTTC
>few|TRBJ1-6|.|TRBV6-1
CASSTTGPLHF
TGTGCCAGCAGCACGACAGGCCCCCTCCACTTT
>once|TRBJ1-4|.|TRBV18
CASSPRQSTNEKLFF
TGTGCCAGCTCACCCCGCCAGTCAACTAATGAAAAACTGTTTTTT
>.|TRBJ2-3|.|TRBV19
CASIGSGFSDTQYF
TGTGCCAGTATCGGGTCTGGTTTCTCCGATACGCAGTATTTT
>.|TRBJ2-3|TRBD1|TRBV10-2
CASSPGQWGTDTQYF
TGCGCCAGTTCCCCGGGACAGTGGGGCACAGATACGCAGTATTTT
>.|TRBJ1-2|.|TRBV5-1
CASSTAGIRGYGYGYTF
TGCGCCAGCAGCACGGCGGGTATAAGGGGGTACGGATATGGCTACACCTTC
>once|TRBJ1-1|.|TRBV11-3
CASSEAGGRGTEAFF
TGTGCCAGCAGCGAGGCCGGGGGCCGGGGCACTGAAGCTTTCTTT
>.|TRBJ2-7|.|TRBV7-3
CASSPTGHPYEQYF
TGTGCCAGCAGCCCTACCGGACATCCCTACGAGCAGTACTTC
>.|TRBJ2-1|.|TRBV5-1
CASSFGRDVEQFF
TGCGCCAGCAGCTTCGGCAGGGACGTTGAGCAGTTCTTC
>.|TRBJ2-1|TRBD2|TRBV5-1
CASSLQPGTSGYNEQFF
TGCGCCAGCAGCTTGCAGCCCGGGACTAGCGGTTACAATGAGCAGTTCTTC
>few|TRBJ2-3|TRBD2|TRBV4-1
CASSQQISGGTDTQYF
TGCGCCAGCAGCCAACAAATTAGCGGGGGCACAGATACGCAGTATTTT
>.|TRBJ2-5|TRBD2|TRBV30
CAWGLGTSGYETQYF
TGTGCCTGGGGTCTGGGAACTAGCGGGTATGAGACCCAGTACTTC
>.|TRBJ1-2|.|TRBV5-4
CASSLESGYGPYGYTF
TGTGCCAGCAGCTTGGAATCGGGATACGGCCCCTATGGCTACACCTTC
>.|TRBJ2-1|TRBD1|TRBV7-9
CASSQTGIYNEQFF
TGTGCCAGCAGCCAGACAGGGATCTACAATGAGCAGTTCTTC
>.|TRBJ1-5|.|TRBV7-8
CASSLARLPGQPQHF
TGTGCCAGCAGCTTAGCGCGACTCCCGGGTCAGCCCCAGCATTTT
>.|TRBJ1-6|.|TRBV7-2
CASSLVAGVGSPLHF
TGTGCCAGCAGCTTAGTAGCCGGGGTTGGTTCACCCCTCCACTTT
>.|TRBJ1-2|.|TRBV28
CASSLPIQSYGYTF
TGTGCCAGCAGTTTACCTATTCAAAGCTATGGCTACACCTTC
>.|TRBJ2-1|TRBD2|TRBV7-2
CASSSASGRFYNEQFF
TGTGCCAGCAGCTCAGCTAGCGGGAGATTTTACAATGAGCAGTTCTTC
>.|TRBJ2-5|TRBD1|TRBV7-9
CASSQTGGVETQYF
TGTGCCAGCAGCCAAACAGGGGGCGTCGAGACCCAGTACTTC
>.|TRBJ2-3|.|TRBV2
CASSESRSTDTQYF
TGTGCCAGCAGTGAAAGTCGGAGCACAGATACGCAGTATTTT
>.|TRBJ1-5|.|TRBV2
CASSRQAGRQPQHF
TGTGCCAGCAGTCGGCAGGCGGGTCGACAGCCCCAGCATTTT
>.|TRBJ1-2|.|TRBV7-9
CASSFDNYGYTF
TGTGCCAGCAGCTTCGATAACTATGGCTACACCTTC
>.|TRBJ1-1|TRBD1|TRBV5-4
CASSSDRKMNTEAFF
TGTGCCAGCAGCTCGGACAGGAAGATGAACACTGAAGCTTTCTTT
>.|TRBJ2-1|TRBD2|TRBV29-1
CSVDDVAGAGNEQFF
TGCAGCGTGGACGATGTAGCGGGGGCCGGGAATGAGCAGTTCTTC
>.|TRBJ2-7|TRBD1|TRBV7-9
CASSHRTGTYEQYF
TGTGCCAGCAGCCACAGGACAGGGACCTACGAGCAGTACTTC
>.|TRBJ2-7|.|TRBV20-1
CSASYLGLQYF
TGCAGTGCTAGTTATCTGGGGTTGCAGTACTTC
>once|TRBJ1-1|.|TRBV20-1
CSARDLTEAFF
TGCAGTGCTAGAGACCTCACTGAAGCTTTCTTT
>.|TRBJ1-5|.|TRBV7-9
CASSFQGTQGQPQHF
TGTGCCAGCAGCTTTCAAGGCACCCAGGGGCAGCCCCAGCATTTT
>.|TRBJ2-5|TRBD2|TRBV5-1
CASSLTGGPQETQYF
TGCGCCAGCAGCTTAACGGGAGGCCCCCAAGAGACCCAGTACTTC
>.|TRBJ1-3|.|TRBV6-6
CASSPILAGIENTIYF
TGTGCCAGCAGTCCAATACTTGCCGGGATCGAAAACACCATATATTTT
>.|TRBJ1-2|.|TRBV6-6
CASSYRNTSPGYTF
TGTGCCAGCAGTTACAGGAATACGTCCCCTGGCTACACCTTC